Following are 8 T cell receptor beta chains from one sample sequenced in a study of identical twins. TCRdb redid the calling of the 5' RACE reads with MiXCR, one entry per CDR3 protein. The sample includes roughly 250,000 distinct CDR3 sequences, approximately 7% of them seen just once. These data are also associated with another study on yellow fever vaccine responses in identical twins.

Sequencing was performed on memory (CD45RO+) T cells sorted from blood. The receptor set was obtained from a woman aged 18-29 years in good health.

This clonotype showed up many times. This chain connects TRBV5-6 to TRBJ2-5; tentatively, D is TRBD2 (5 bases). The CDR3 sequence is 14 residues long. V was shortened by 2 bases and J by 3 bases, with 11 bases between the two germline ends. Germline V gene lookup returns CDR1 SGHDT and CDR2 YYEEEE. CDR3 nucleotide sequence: TGTGCCAGCAGCTTTACGGGGAGCAAAGAGACCCAGTACTTC. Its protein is CASSFTGSKETQYF. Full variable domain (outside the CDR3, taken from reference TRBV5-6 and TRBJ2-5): DAGVTQSPTHLIKTRGQQVTLRCSPKSGHDTVSWYQQALGQGPQFIFQYYEEEERQRGNFPDRFSGHQFPNYSSELNVNALLLGDSALYLCASSFTGSKETQYFGPGTRLLVL.

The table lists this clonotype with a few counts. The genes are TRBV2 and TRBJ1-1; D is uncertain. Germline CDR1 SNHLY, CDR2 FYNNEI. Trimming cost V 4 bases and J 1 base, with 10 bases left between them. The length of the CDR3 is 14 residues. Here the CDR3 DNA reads TGTGCCAGCAGTGGATCACTTTCGAACACTGAAGCTTTCTTT. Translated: CASSGSLSNTEAFF.

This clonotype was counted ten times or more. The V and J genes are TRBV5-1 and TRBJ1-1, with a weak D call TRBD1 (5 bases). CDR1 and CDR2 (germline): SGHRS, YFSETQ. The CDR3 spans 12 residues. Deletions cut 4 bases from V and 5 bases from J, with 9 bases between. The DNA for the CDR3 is TGCGCCAGCAGCGGAGGGGTTACTGAAGCTTTCTTT. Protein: CASSGGVTEAFF.

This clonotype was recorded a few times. CDR3 DNA: TGCGCCAGCAGCTCGGGGGCCGGGACAGGGACAGATACGCAGTATTTT. Encoded protein: CASSSGAGTGTDTQYF. The chain joins TRBV5-1 to TRBJ2-3, with 9 bases matching TRBD1. J was trimmed by 3 bases and V by 3 bases; bases with no gene match: 8. The CDR3 has 16 residues. CDR1 and CDR2 (germline): SGHRS, YFSETQ.

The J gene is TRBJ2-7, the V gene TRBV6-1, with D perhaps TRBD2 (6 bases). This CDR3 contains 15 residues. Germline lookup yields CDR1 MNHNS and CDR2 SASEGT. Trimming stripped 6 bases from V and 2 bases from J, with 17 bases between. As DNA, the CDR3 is TGTGCCAGCAGCCCGGGACCTAGCGCCGCCTACGAGCAGTACTTC. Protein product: CASSPGPSAAYEQYF.

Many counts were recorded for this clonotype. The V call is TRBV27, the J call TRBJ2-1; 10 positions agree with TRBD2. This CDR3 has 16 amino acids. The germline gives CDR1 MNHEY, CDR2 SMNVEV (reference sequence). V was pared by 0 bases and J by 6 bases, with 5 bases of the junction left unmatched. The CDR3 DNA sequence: TGTGCCAGCAGTTTATCGCGGACTAGCGGACTCAATGAGCAGTTCTTC. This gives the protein CASSLSRTSGLNEQFF.

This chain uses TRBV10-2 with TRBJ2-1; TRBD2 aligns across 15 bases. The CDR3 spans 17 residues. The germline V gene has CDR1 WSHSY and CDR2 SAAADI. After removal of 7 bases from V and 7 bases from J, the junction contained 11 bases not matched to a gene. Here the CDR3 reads CASTLSPGLAGGNEQFF. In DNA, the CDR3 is TGCGCCAGCACCCTATCGCCGGGACTAGCGGGAGGTAATGAGCAGTTCTTC.

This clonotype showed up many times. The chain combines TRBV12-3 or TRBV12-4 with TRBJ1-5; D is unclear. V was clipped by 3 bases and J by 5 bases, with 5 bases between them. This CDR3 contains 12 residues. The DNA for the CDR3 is TGTGCCAGCAGTTTGATGGATCAGCCCCAGCATTTT. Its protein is CASSLMDQPQHF.